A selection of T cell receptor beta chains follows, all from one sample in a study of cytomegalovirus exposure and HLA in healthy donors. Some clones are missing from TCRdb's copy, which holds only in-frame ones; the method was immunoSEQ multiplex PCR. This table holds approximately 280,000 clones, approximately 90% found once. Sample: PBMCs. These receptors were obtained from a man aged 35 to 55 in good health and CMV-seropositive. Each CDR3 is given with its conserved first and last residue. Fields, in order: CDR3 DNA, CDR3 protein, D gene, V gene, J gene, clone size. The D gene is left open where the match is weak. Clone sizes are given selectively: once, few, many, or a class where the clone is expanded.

TGTGCCTCCCCGCCCAATGGGACTAGCGGGGTTGGGTACACCGGGGAGCTGTTTTTT	CASPPNGTSGVGYTGELFF	TRBD2	TRBV30	TRBJ2-2	.
TGTGCCAGCAGTTTACTAGAGCGCGAGGATACGCAGTATTTT	CASSLLEREDTQYF	.	TRBV28	TRBJ2-3	once
TGTGCCAGCAGTATCGGACAGGTGAACACTGAAGCTTTCTTT	CASSIGQVNTEAFF	TRBD1	TRBV6-6	TRBJ1-1	.
TGTGCCAGCAGCTCCCCTGGGACTTTTCTAGGGGCCAACGTCCTGACTTTC	CASSSPGTFLGANVLTF	.	TRBV7-3	TRBJ2-6	.
TGTGCCAGCAGCTGGCCGGGACAGGGGGCCTACGAGCAGTACTTC	CASSWPGQGAYEQYF	TRBD1	TRBV7-9	TRBJ2-7	.
TGTGCCAGCAGCCAAGTAGCGGGTACAGCTACCCTCTACAATGAGCAGTTCTTC	CASSQVAGTATLYNEQFF	TRBD2	TRBV4-2	TRBJ2-1	.
TGTGCCAGCAGTTTTAACCAGGGGCGCGAGCAGTACTTC	CASSFNQGREQYF	.	TRBV27	TRBJ2-7	.
TGTGCCACCAGCAGAGTTGCTAGCGGGTCGGCCCAGTACTTC	CATSRVASGSAQYF	TRBD2	TRBV15	TRBJ2-5	.
TGTGCCAGCAGTTGGGGGACTAGCGGAACCTACAATGAGCAGTTCTTC	CASSWGTSGTYNEQFF	TRBD2	TRBV28	TRBJ2-1	.
TGTGCCAGCAGCAGGACAGGGAACGAAGATACGCAGTATTTT	CASSRTGNEDTQYF	TRBD1	TRBV6-5	TRBJ2-3	.
TGTGCCAGCAGCTTAGTCTCGAGACAGGAAAGGGAAGGCGAGCAGTACTTC	CASSLVSRQEREGEQYF	.	TRBV7-2	TRBJ2-7	.
TGTGCCAGCAGCTTGTGGCCCGGGGAGCTGTTTTTT	CASSLWPGELFF	.	TRBV11-2	TRBJ2-2	.
TGTGCCAGCAGTGAGCAGACTAGCGGGAGGCGTGAGCAGTTCTTC	CASSEQTSGRREQFF	TRBD2	TRBV25-1	TRBJ2-1	.
TGCGCCAGCAGCCAAGATCTGAGAGGAGCTAACTATGGCTACACCTTC	CASSQDLRGANYGYTF	.	TRBV4-1	TRBJ1-2	.
TGTGCCAGCAGCCCTGGGGGACAGGGTTTGTACGAGCAGTACTTC	CASSPGGQGLYEQYF	TRBD1	TRBV7-8	TRBJ2-7	once
TGCGCCAGCAGCTTTGGCAGTCGTGATGAAAAACTGTTTTTT	CASSFGSRDEKLFF	.	TRBV5-1	TRBJ1-4	few
TGTGCCAGCAGTCCCCTAGGGACTAGTCCCGACAATGAGCAGTTCTTC	CASSPLGTSPDNEQFF	TRBD2	TRBV27	TRBJ2-1	.
TGTGCCAGCAGCCAGTCCCTAAGCGGGAACGGCAACGAGCAGTACTTC	CASSQSLSGNGNEQYF	TRBD2	TRBV4-2	TRBJ2-7	.